The 32 T cell receptor beta chains listed next were all sequenced from one sample in a study of tumor-infiltrating lymphocytes in localized non-small cell lung cancer. Sequencing was performed with immunoSEQ multiplex PCR; in TCRdb, only in-frame clones are kept and a portion is missing. The table shows 13,000 to 15,000 clones, with roughly 70% occurring only once. Sequencing was carried out using uninvolved lung tissue not adjacent to the tumor. The receptors originated from a human donor with non-small cell lung cancer.

The gene calls are TRBV5-1 and TRBJ2-5, with 9 bases aligning to TRBD2. With 3 bases clipped from V and 5 bases from J, the junction kept 8 bases outside the gene matches. Germline V gives CDR1 SGHRS, CDR2 YFSETQ. The CDR3 has 15 residues. CDR3 nucleotides: TGCGCCAGCAGCTCCCCGGGACTAGCTTGGGAGACCCAGTACTTC. Protein sequence: CASSSPGLAWETQYF. Full variable domain (outside the CDR3, taken from reference TRBV5-1 and TRBJ2-5): KAGVTQTPRYLIKTRGQQVTLSCSPISGHRSVSWYQQTPGQGLQFLFEYFSETQRNKGNFPGRFSGRQFSNSRSEMNVSTLELGDSALYLCASSSPGLAWETQYFGPGTRLLVL.

The V call is TRBV5-1, the J call TRBJ1-2; 8 bases fit TRBD1. Germline V CDR1 and CDR2: SGHRS, YFSETQ. The CDR3 runs to 13 residues. V lost 4 bases to trimming and J lost 7 bases; unmatched junction nucleotides: 6. Here the CDR3 reads CASSTDRASGYTF. The CDR3 region has the DNA TGCGCCAGCAGCACGGACAGGGCCTCTGGCTACACCTTC.

The chain uses TRBV19 and TRBJ1-1; D is uncertain. Germline CDR1 is LNHDA and CDR2 is SQIVND (reference sequence). The CDR3 is 14 amino acids. Between the trimmed V and J ends, which lost 3 bases and 1 base, there was a span of 9 bases. CDR3 amino acids: CASSIFHGNTEAFF. Here the CDR3 DNA reads TGTGCCAGTAGTATTTTTCACGGGAACACTGAAGCTTTCTTT.

This clone was detected only a few times. The chain couples TRBV19 to TRBJ1-5, with D possibly TRBD1 on 5 matching bases. There are 15 residues in the CDR3. Trimming removed 5 bases at V and 1 base at J, with 12 bases between. CDR1 and CDR2 (germline): LNHDA, SQIVND (reference sequence). CDR3 nucleotides: TGTGCCAGTAGTCTACAGGAATTGAGCAATCAGCCCCAGCATTTT. Protein sequence: CASSLQELSNQPQHF.

This clone showed up just a few times. The chain links TRBV7-3 to TRBJ1-5; 8 bases agree with TRBD1. This CDR3 spans 13 amino acids. Per germline, CDR1 SGHTA and CDR2 FQGTGA. Germline trimming cut 5 bases from V and 6 bases from J; bases unmatched to any gene: 3. CDR3 nucleotides: TGTGCCAGCAGCGGGACAGGAGGTCAGCCCCAGCATTTT. It codes for CASSGTGGQPQHF.

This rearrangement joins TRBV7-6 to TRBJ2-7; 8 bases map to TRBD1. Germline V CDR1 and CDR2: SGHVS, FNYEAQ. Unmatched junction bases numbered 12, after V lost 5 bases and J lost 3 bases. The CDR3 runs to 16 residues. DNA of the CDR3: TGTGCCAGCAGCCCGGACAGGGCGGGCCTGGACTACGAGCAGTACTTC. Amino acids: CASSPDRAGLDYEQYF.

The chain uses TRBV7-8 and TRBJ1-1; 8 bases fit TRBD1. The length of the CDR3 is 14 residues. The germline gives CDR1 SGHVS, CDR2 FQNEAQ. With V trimmed by 5 bases and J by 3 bases, 5 bases remained unmatched. The CDR3 reads CASSQTGAHTEAFF. The CDR3 DNA reads TGTGCCAGCAGCCAGACAGGGGCACACACTGAAGCTTTCTTT.

This chain joins TRBV28 and TRBJ2-5; TRBD2 might be the D (5 bases). V was cut by 1 base and J by 2 bases, with 5 bases left in between. This CDR3 spans 13 amino acids. Germline values: CDR1 MDHEN, CDR2 SYDVKM. The DNA of the CDR3 is TGTGCCAGCAGTTTATCGGGACAAGAGACCCAGTACTTC. It specifies CASSLSGQETQYF.

The V gene is TRBV30, the J gene TRBJ2-5; no clear D. The CDR3 loop spans 10 amino acids. Germline loops: CDR1 GTSNPN, CDR2 SVGIG (reference sequence). Trimming removed 2 bases from V and 5 bases from J, with 3 bases in between. The CDR3 region is CAWSHETQYF. DNA for the CDR3: TGTGCCTGGAGTCACGAGACCCAGTACTTC.

V is TRBV28 and J is TRBJ2-4; D possibly corresponds to TRBD1 (6 bases). The CDR3 covers 13 residues. Deletions cut 7 bases from V and 2 bases from J, with 9 bases between. Germline CDR1 reads MDHEN; CDR2 reads SYDVKM. In DNA form, the CDR3 reads TGTGCCAGCAAACAGGGAACCAAAAACATTCAGTACTTC. It translates to CASKQGTKNIQYF.

This clone has a handful of counts. The gene calls are TRBV18 and TRBJ2-7; 7 bases align to TRBD2. The CDR3 is made up of 12 amino acids. Per germline, CDR1 KGHSH and CDR2 LQKENI. V lost 6 bases and J lost 5; bases outside the gene matches: 4. CDR3 in DNA: TGTGCCAGCTCTAGCGGGCTGAACGAGCAGTACTTC. Translation gives CASSSGLNEQYF. Full variable domain (remainder filled in from reference TRBV18 and TRBJ2-7): NAGVMQNPRHLVRRRGQEARLRCSPMKGHSHVYWYRQLPEEGLKFMVYLQKENIIDESGMPKERFSAEFPKEGPSILRIQQVVRGDSAAYFCASSSGLNEQYFGPGTRLTVT.

This chain uses TRBV7-2 with TRBJ1-1, with TRBD1 identical over 8 bases. CDR3 size: 15 residues. J was trimmed by 0 bases and V by 5 bases; bases with no gene match: 5. Germline V gives CDR1 SGHTA, CDR2 FQGNSA. The CDR3 bases are TGTGCCAGCAGCCCCCAGGGGGCGATGAACACTGAAGCTTTCTTT. It yields the protein CASSPQGAMNTEAFF. The full variable domain, rest sourced from reference TRBV7-2 and TRBJ1-1, is GAGVSQSPSNKVTEKGKDVELRCDPISGHTALYWYRQSLGQGLEFLIYFQGNSAPDKSGLPSDRFSAERTGGSVSTLTIQRTQQEDSAVYLCASSPQGAMNTEAFFGQGTRLTVV.

The genes are TRBV2 and TRBJ2-1, with 9 bases fitting TRBD1. The CDR3 has 15 residues. Germline V gene sequence: CDR1 SNHLY, CDR2 FYNNEI. The J segment lost 3 bases and the V segment lost 6 bases, leaving 6 bases of the junction unmatched. The CDR3 here is CASSPTDRGYNEQFF. CDR3 sequence (DNA): TGTGCCAGCAGCCCCACGGACAGGGGCTACAATGAGCAGTTCTTC.

The chain links TRBV30 to TRBJ2-2; D is unclear. This CDR3 contains 12 residues. Trimming took 2 bases from V and 8 from J, leaving 9 bases between them. Germline V gene sequence: CDR1 GTSNPN, CDR2 SVGIG (reference sequence). The CDR3, as DNA: TGTGCCTGGAGTCCCTTACGGGGGGAGCTGTTTTTT. Protein: CAWSPLRGELFF.

The chain links TRBV7-9 to TRBJ2-1; 7 nucleotides line up with TRBD1. Germline V gene sequence: CDR1 SEHNR, CDR2 FQNEAQ (reference sequence). V gave up 3 bases and J gave up 6 bases; unmatched junction bases: 5. CDR3 length: 14 amino acids. The CDR3, as DNA: TGTGCCAGCAGCTTCCCGGGACAGAGCAATGAGCAGTTCTTC. Its protein is CASSFPGQSNEQFF.

This chain uses TRBV29-1 with TRBJ2-3; D is possibly TRBD1 (5 bases). The germline gives CDR1 SQVTM, CDR2 ANQGSEA. The ends were cut back, 8 bases at V and 2 bases at J, with 17 bases in the middle. The CDR3 totals 14 residues. The CDR3 loop reads CSSTVGAITDTQYF. The DNA of the CDR3 is TGCAGCTCCACTGTTGGGGCGATCACAGATACGCAGTATTTT.

V gene TRBV5-1 combines with J gene TRBJ2-4; D might be TRBD1 (6 bases). CDR1 and CDR2 (germline): SGHRS, YFSETQ. This CDR3 is 17 amino acids long. Trimming left V 4 bases short and J 1 base short, with 18 bases between. The CDR3 here is CASSGMTGTGAKNIQYF. CDR3 bases: TGCGCCAGCAGCGGGATGACCGGAACAGGGGCCAAAAACATTCAGTACTTC. Filled out from reference TRBV5-1 and TRBJ2-4, the complete variable domain reads KAGVTQTPRYLIKTRGQQVTLSCSPISGHRSVSWYQQTPGQGLQFLFEYFSETQRNKGNFPGRFSGRQFSNSRSEMNVSTLELGDSALYLCASSGMTGTGAKNIQYFGAGTRLSVL.

The rearrangement joins TRBV9 to TRBJ1-3; the match to TRBD1 covers 7 bases. V was pared by 4 bases and J by 0 bases, with 4 bases of the junction left unmatched. Per germline, CDR1 SGDLS and CDR2 YYNGEE. This CDR3 contains 15 residues. The CDR3 protein is CASSKGQSSGNTIYF. Written as DNA, the CDR3 is TGTGCCAGCAGCAAGGGACAGAGCTCTGGAAACACCATATATTTT.

This clone came up a few times. The chain is built from TRBV5-1 and TRBJ2-2; D call uncertain. This CDR3 has 14 amino acids. CDR1 is SGHRS and CDR2 is YFSETQ in the germline V gene. Trimming took 7 bases from V and 5 from J, leaving 15 bases between them. CDR3 in DNA: TGCGCCAGCTTGCTTGGGGTAGGGACCGGGGAGCTGTTTTTT. It yields the protein CASLLGVGTGELFF.

The chain employs TRBV15 and TRBJ2-2; 11 bases match TRBD1. The CDR3 runs to 14 residues. Germline CDR1 LNHNV, CDR2 YYDKDF (reference sequence). V lost 3 bases and J lost 8; bases outside the gene matches: 2. In DNA, the CDR3 is TGTGCCACCAGCAGGGACAGGGGGCGAGGGGAGCTGTTTTTT. Translated: CATSRDRGRGELFF.

V usage is TRBV6-5 and J usage is TRBJ2-7, with a weak D call TRBD2 (6 bases). Trimming shortened V by 5 bases and J by 1 base, and 12 bases separated the two germline ends. The CDR3 runs to 14 residues. The germline V gene encodes CDR1 MNHEY and CDR2 SVGAGI. CDR3 nucleotide sequence: TGTGCCAGCAGTGGGGGACTGCTATCCTACGAGCAGTACTTC. This encodes CASSGGLLSYEQYF.

The J gene is TRBJ1-3, the V gene TRBV25-1; D might be TRBD1 (6 bases). V gave up 0 bases and J gave up 1 base, with 13 bases separating them. CDR3 length: 17 amino acids. Germline CDR1 and CDR2: MGHDK and SYGVNS. The CDR3 DNA reads as TGTGCCAGCAGTGAATATCAGGGGTCTTCTTCTGGAAACACCATATATTTT. It encodes CASSEYQGSSSGNTIYF.

The chain recombines TRBV29-1 with TRBJ2-7; 7 nucleotides agree with TRBD2. The CDR3 totals 15 residues. V lost 8 bases, J lost 3 bases, and 16 bases stayed unmatched. The germline gives CDR1 SQVTM, CDR2 ANQGSEA. Here the CDR3 reads CSTTSATGAFYEQYF. The CDR3 region has the DNA TGCAGCACTACTAGCGCCACAGGAGCTTTCTACGAGCAGTACTTC.

Sample share makes this clone medium-sized (0.01 to 0.1%). The chain couples TRBV5-5 to TRBJ2-1, with 8 nucleotides matching TRBD2. Germline V gives CDR1 SGHKS, CDR2 YYEKEE (reference sequence). Trimming at V came to 4 bases and at J to 8 bases, leaving 11 bases not matched to a gene. The CDR3 runs 15 residues. CDR3 DNA: TGTGCCAGCAGCCTTCAGCGGGAGACAGTAGATGAGCAGTTCTTC. Its protein product is CASSLQRETVDEQFF.

The genes are TRBV19 and TRBJ1-5, with D hard to call. From germline, CDR1 is LNHDA and CDR2 SQIVND (reference sequence). The CDR3 has 12 amino acids. Trimming stripped 5 bases from V and 9 bases from J, with 11 bases between. CDR3 sequence (DNA): TGTGCCAGTAGTGCCAAGAACAGGCCCCAGCATTTT. This encodes CASSAKNRPQHF.

Worth noting for this clone: Germline is not matched at one junction end, which may reflect a read error. The chain couples TRBV29-1 to TRBJ1-1; D unclear. There are 10 residues in the CDR3. The germline CDR1 and CDR2 sequences are SQVTM and ANQGSEA. CDR3 residues: CSAQNAEAFF. In DNA form, the CDR3 reads TGCAGCGCCCAGAACGCTGAAGCTTTCTTT.

This clone was recorded a few times. The V and J genes are TRBV7-8 and TRBJ1-1, with a possible D match to TRBD1 (5 bases). Germline CDR1 is SGHVS and CDR2 is FQNEAQ. The ends were cut back, 1 base at V and 10 bases at J, with 16 bases in the middle. The CDR3 is made up of 14 amino acids. CDR3 amino acids: CASSLVWGGSSAFF. The CDR3 DNA sequence: TGTGCCAGCAGCTTAGTATGGGGGGGGAGCTCAGCTTTCTTT.

The chain carries TRBV19 and TRBJ1-1; TRBD1 is a possible D gene (6 bases). The V end lost 6 bases, the J end lost 5 bases, and 19 bases lay between the germline ends. CDR3 size: 15 residues. Germline assignment: CDR1 LNHDA and CDR2 SQIVND (reference sequence). CDR3 nucleotide sequence: TGTGCCAGTAGCCCAAGCTCAGGGGCGAGGACTGAAGCTTTCTTT. Translated: CASSPSSGARTEAFF. The full variable domain, rest sourced from reference TRBV19 and TRBJ1-1, is DGGITQSPKYLFRKEGQNVTLSCEQNLNHDAMYWYRQDPGQGLRLIYYSQIVNDFQKGDIAEGYSVSREKKESFPLTVTSAQKNPTAFYLCASSPSSGARTEAFFGQGTRLTVV.

The V gene is TRBV7-6, the J gene TRBJ2-2; D is possibly TRBD2 (5 bases). Germline V gene lookup returns CDR1 SGHVS and CDR2 FNYEAQ. This CDR3 is 16 amino acids long. The V and J ends lost 2 bases and 4 bases respectively, with 14 bases between them. CDR3 sequence: CASSLRGSAVTGELFF. The CDR3 DNA follows: TGTGCCAGCAGCTTACGGGGATCCGCGGTCACCGGGGAGCTGTTTTTT.

This clone came up once. J is TRBJ2-7 and V is TRBV28, with TRBD2 as a possible D gene (6 bases). The CDR3 is 16 amino acids. Trimming took off 6 bases at V and 0 bases at J, with 18 bases between the two ends. In germline, CDR1 is MDHEN, CDR2 SYDVKM. CDR3 region: CASSPMGLLSSYEQYF. CDR3 DNA sequence: TGTGCCAGCAGCCCCATGGGACTCTTAAGCTCCTACGAGCAGTACTTC. Filled out from reference TRBV28 and TRBJ2-7, the complete variable domain reads DVKVTQSSRYLVKRTGEKVFLECVQDMDHENMFWYRQDPGLGLRLIYFSYDVKMKEKGDIPEGYSVSREKKERFSLILESASTNQTSMYLCASSPMGLLSSYEQYFGPGTRLTVT.

CDR3 coding DNA: TGTGCCAGCAGTGAAGAGAGAGGGTTCTACAATGAGCAGTTCTTC. Translation gives CASSEERGFYNEQFF. This chain links TRBV6-1 with TRBJ2-1, with D perhaps matching TRBD2 (5 bases). V was clipped by 1 base and J by 3 bases, with 10 bases between them. The CDR3 has 15 amino acids. Germline values: CDR1 MNHNS, CDR2 SASEGT.

V usage is TRBV28 and J usage is TRBJ2-3; 9 nucleotides align to TRBD1. CDR3 size: 15 residues. The V gene end was trimmed by 7 bases and the J gene end by 6 bases; junction bases not matched to a gene: 11. Germline V gene sequence: CDR1 MDHEN, CDR2 SYDVKM. CDR3 DNA: TGTGCCAGCACCACGAGGGACAGGGATGTGGATACGCAGTATTTT. Translated: CASTTRDRDVDTQYF. The full variable domain, in which reference TRBV28 and TRBJ2-3 provide the parts outside the CDR3, is DVKVTQSSRYLVKRTGEKVFLECVQDMDHENMFWYRQDPGLGLRLIYFSYDVKMKEKGDIPEGYSVSREKKERFSLILESASTNQTSMYLCASTTRDRDVDTQYFGPGTRLTVL.